This TCR beta chain was captured in a study of neurological immune-mediated disorders. The wider study: About 90% of the roughly 35 multiple sclerosis patients had relapsing-remitting disease; 3 had secondary progressive. Regarding the study as a whole: Private repertoires in all groups were suggested by the finding that expanded clones across subjects shared no CDR3 amino acid sequences.

CDR1 and CDR2 (germline): SQVTM, ANQGSEA. V was cut by 5 bases and J by 8 bases, with 18 bases left in between. CDR3 length: 13 residues. Over 170 million TCR-beta sequences, together covering 15-18 subjects, were produced by every individual sequencing run that was carried out. TCRdb reanalysed the 5' RACE reads using MiXCR and keeps one entry per CDR3 protein. The sample records roughly 74,000 distinct CDR3 sequences, around 5% being singletons. There are many counts of this clonotype. Its antigen is unknown. Sample: PBMCs. This chain links TRBV29-1 with TRBJ1-2; possibly TRBD1 for D (5 bases). The sequence derives from a man aged 18 to 35 with multiple sclerosis. The CDR3 spells CSVRDRPMGGYTF. The CDR3 bases are TGCAGCGTTCGGGACCGCCCTATGGGAGGCTACACCTTC.